The clone carrying this T cell receptor (beta chain) was counted between two and nine times. Only in-frame clones appear in the TCRdb table, and some are missing; sequencing was by immunoSEQ multiplex PCR. The profile shows approximately 70,000 clones, 93% of them singletons. The CDR3 is made up of 13 amino acids. Germline loops: CDR1 MNHEY, CDR2 SVGAGI. Trimming took 4 bases from V and 2 from J, leaving 8 bases between them. The TCR comes from a man between 35 and 55 years old with rheumatoid arthritis. The chain couples TRBV6-5 to TRBJ1-2; D is unclear. Sequencing was carried out using PBMCs. Here the CDR3 DNA reads TGTGCCAGCAGTTTGGACGGGAACTATGGCTACACCTTC. Translation gives CASSLDGNYGYTF.